These T cell receptor beta chains were read from a single sample in a study of T cell responses to AZD1222 COVID-19 vaccine. Generated by immunoSEQ multiplex PCR, the TCRdb table keeps only in-frame clones and is missing some. The sample includes approximately 69,000 clones, roughly 85% of them seen just once. The specimen comprised peripheral blood, sampled 28 days after the second AZD1222 dose. These receptors were obtained from an adult who received the AZD1222 COVID-19 vaccine. Both conserved end residues are part of each CDR3. A D gene is named only where the DNA matches it firmly. Not all rows give a size; the values are once, few, many and, for expanded clones, a class.

CDR3nt,CDR3aa,j_gene,v_gene,abundance,d_gene
TGCAGCGCCAAGGGACAGGGCTCCTACGAGCAGTACTTC,CSAKGQGSYEQYF,TRBJ2-7,TRBV29-1,.,TRBD1
TGTGCCACTTTCTTCCAGGGGGCGGTTGAAGCTTTCTTT,CATFFQGAVEAFF,TRBJ1-1,TRBV28,.,TRBD1
TGTGCCAGCAGCGTAGGGCCAGCGGGGGGTGACAATGAGCAGTTCTTC,CASSVGPAGGDNEQFF,TRBJ2-1,TRBV9,few,TRBD2
TGTGCCAGCAGCCAGGGACAGCCGAACACTGAAGCTTTCTTT,CASSQGQPNTEAFF,TRBJ1-1,TRBV14,.,TRBD1
TGTGCCACCAGTGATAATCGAAGGGGGATCCCTGAGCAGTTCTTC,CATSDNRRGIPEQFF,TRBJ2-1,TRBV24-1,.,.
TGTGCCAGCAGTTACGGGGAGGGTTTGGGAGAGACCCAGTACTTC,CASSYGEGLGETQYF,TRBJ2-5,TRBV6-6,.,TRBD2
TGTGCCAGCAGCTTAGGGTCGAACCAAGAGACCCAGTACTTC,CASSLGSNQETQYF,TRBJ2-5,TRBV7-8,.,.
TGTGCCAGCTCACCGAACAGGGTGAGGGGGGAAAAACTGTTTTTT,CASSPNRVRGEKLFF,TRBJ1-4,TRBV18,.,.
TGTGCCAGCAGCCAAGGGACTAGCGGGGCCCGGGCAATCTTC,CASSQGTSGARAIF,TRBJ2-1,TRBV3-1/TRBV3-2,many,TRBD2
TGTGCCAGCAGCTTAGTCCGGGACAGGGATGGCTACACCTTC,CASSLVRDRDGYTF,TRBJ1-2,TRBV11-2,.,TRBD1
TGTGCCAGCAGTTACTCGGACTACAATGAGCAGTTCTTC,CASSYSDYNEQFF,TRBJ2-1,TRBV6-5,.,.
TGTGCCAGCAGTTATTCGAGGCACAGCAGCAGCGGCTACACCTTC,CASSYSRHSSSGYTF,TRBJ1-2,TRBV6-2/TRBV6-3,.,.
TGTGCCAGCAGTTACTCGGGGGGAAGGGACGGCTACACCTTC,CASSYSGGRDGYTF,TRBJ1-2,TRBV6-2/TRBV6-3,.,.
TGTGCCAGCAAGCCGATGAGATTAAACACCATATATTTT,CASKPMRLNTIYF,TRBJ1-3,TRBV12-3/TRBV12-4,.,.
TGTGCCAGCAGCGTAGCTGAGGGGGCGTCGGGAAACACCATATATTTT,CASSVAEGASGNTIYF,TRBJ1-3,TRBV9,.,TRBD1
TGTGCCAGCAGCCAAGAGGCTGCTCGGAGGAACACCGGGGAGCTGTTTTTT,CASSQEAARRNTGELFF,TRBJ2-2,TRBV4-2,few,.
TGTGCCAGCAGCCCTAGTTACTCTAAGACCGAGCAGTTCTTC,CASSPSYSKTEQFF,TRBJ2-1,TRBV11-3,.,.
TGTGCCAGCAGTGAAAGAGAGACCCAGTACTTC,CASSERETQYF,TRBJ2-5,TRBV2,.,.
TGTGCCAGCAGCTTGCGGGGGGGCCTAAAAGATACGCAGTATTTT,CASSLRGGLKDTQYF,TRBJ2-3,TRBV7-9,.,TRBD2
TGTGCCAGCAGCTTAGCAGCAGGGGACGGCTACACCTTC,CASSLAAGDGYTF,TRBJ1-2,TRBV7-9,.,.
TGTGCCAGCAGCGCTGCTCGGGACTTCTACACAGATACGCAGTATTTT,CASSAARDFYTDTQYF,TRBJ2-3,TRBV11-2,.,.
TGTGCCAGCAGTACCCTCCCGGCGGGGCAGTACTTC,CASSTLPAGQYF,TRBJ2-7,TRBV12-3/TRBV12-4,.,.
TGCAGCGTGAACATGAACACTGAAGCTTTCTTT,CSVNMNTEAFF,TRBJ1-1,TRBV29-1,.,.
TGTGCCACCGACAGCAATAATTCACCCCTCCACTTT,CATDSNNSPLHF,TRBJ1-6,TRBV6-5,.,.
TGTGCCACCAGCAGAGTTTCTAGCTCCTACAATGAGCAGTTCTTC,CATSRVSSSYNEQFF,TRBJ2-1,TRBV15,.,.
TGTGCCACCAAGGGACAGCTCTTCTATGGCTACACCTTC,CATKGQLFYGYTF,TRBJ1-2,TRBV10-3,few,TRBD1
TGTGCCACCCAACCGGGACAAACACCAGATACGCAGTATTTT,CATQPGQTPDTQYF,TRBJ2-3,TRBV19,once,.
TGTGCCACCCAAGGGGGGACCCACTACAATGAGCAGTTCTTC,CATQGGTHYNEQFF,TRBJ2-1,TRBV24-1,.,.
TGTGCCAGCAGCTTAGACAGGGGTGGACTGGGCACTGAAGCTTTCTTT,CASSLDRGGLGTEAFF,TRBJ1-1,TRBV7-2,.,TRBD1
TGCAGTGGGATTGGGAACAATGAGCAGTTCTTC,CSGIGNNEQFF,TRBJ2-1,TRBV20-1,few,.
TGTGCCAGCAGCCAAGATCCGTATGGTCTAACAGATACGCAGTATTTT,CASSQDPYGLTDTQYF,TRBJ2-3,TRBV3-1/TRBV3-2,.,.
TGTGCCAGCAGTCTGACAAGGGCTAGCAATCAGCCCCAGCATTTT,CASSLTRASNQPQHF,TRBJ1-5,TRBV5-8,.,.
TGCGCCAGCAGCGGGGACGGGGCCTACAATGAGCAGTTCTTC,CASSGDGAYNEQFF,TRBJ2-1,TRBV10-1,.,.
TGTGCCAGCACCGATCCGAGGGGGACTGGAAACACCATATATTTT,CASTDPRGTGNTIYF,TRBJ1-3,TRBV11-2,.,.
TGTGCCAGCAGCTTGGTACAGCCCTCTGGGGCCAACGTCCTGACTTTC,CASSLVQPSGANVLTF,TRBJ2-6,TRBV5-4,.,.
TGTGCCAGCAGCTTAGACGGGCAGTGGAATTCACCCCTCCACTTT,CASSLDGQWNSPLHF,TRBJ1-6,TRBV7-9,.,.
TGCAGCGTTGAGAGGTGGCATCAATCAGGCTATGGCTACACCTTC,CSVERWHQSGYGYTF,TRBJ1-2,TRBV29-1,.,.
TGCGCCAGCGAAGGGGACAGCTCCTACGAGCAGTACTTC,CASEGDSSYEQYF,TRBJ2-7,TRBV5-1,.,TRBD1
TGTGCCAGTAGTCCTTGGACTAGCGGAGGGGAGCAGTACTTC,CASSPWTSGGEQYF,TRBJ2-7,TRBV19,.,TRBD2
TGTGCCAGCAGTAAGACAGGTTCTGGGGCCAACGTCCTGACTTTC,CASSKTGSGANVLTF,TRBJ2-6,TRBV2,.,.
TGTGCCACCATAAACTCTGGAAACACCATATATTTT,CATINSGNTIYF,TRBJ1-3,TRBV10-3,.,.
TGTGCCAGCAGCTTAGGACTAGCGGGACCCACCGGGGAGCTGTTTTTT,CASSLGLAGPTGELFF,TRBJ2-2,TRBV7-2,.,TRBD2
TGTGCCAGCAGGCCTGTCATCAGAGGGTCTGAAGCTTTCTTT,CASRPVIRGSEAFF,TRBJ1-1,TRBV27,.,.
TGCGCCAGCAGCCTGACAGGGCAGAATTCACCCCTCCACTTT,CASSLTGQNSPLHF,TRBJ1-6,TRBV5-1,few,TRBD1
TGTGCCAGTAGTATAGCGGGACAAGCTGAAGCTTTCTTT,CASSIAGQAEAFF,TRBJ1-1,TRBV19,.,.
TGTGCCAGCAGTGAGCCCTACGAGCAGTACTTC,CASSEPYEQYF,TRBJ2-7,TRBV6-1,.,.
TGCGCCAGCCTAAATGCCGGGAGGGCTAACGAGCAGTACTTC,CASLNAGRANEQYF,TRBJ2-7,TRBV23-1,.,TRBD2
TGCGCCAGCAGCCTGAGCTCTTACACGTTCCTTAATGAAAAACTGTTTTTT,CASSLSSYTFLNEKLFF,TRBJ1-4,TRBV5-1,.,.
TGTGCCAGCAGCTTAGAATCTCAGCCCCAGCATTTT,CASSLESQPQHF,TRBJ1-5,TRBV7-9,.,.
TGTGCCAGCAGCATCACCGGGGGGGTTGCGCTGTTTTTT,CASSITGGVALFF,TRBJ2-2,TRBV12-3/TRBV12-4,many,TRBD2
TGCGCCAGCAGCCCCCGATCGACTGGGTTGAACACTGAAGCTTTCTTT,CASSPRSTGLNTEAFF,TRBJ1-1,TRBV5-1,.,.
TGTGCCAGCAGCCCACAATACGACAGGACTGGAAACACCATATATTTT,CASSPQYDRTGNTIYF,TRBJ1-3,TRBV7-8,.,.
TGTGCCAGCAGCTTGGGGTCCCCTCTCGGGACGTTCTTC,CASSLGSPLGTFF,TRBJ2-1,TRBV7-9,.,.
TGCAGCGTTGGAGCGGCTAGCACAGATACGCAGTATTTT,CSVGAASTDTQYF,TRBJ2-3,TRBV29-1,.,.
TGTGCCAGCAGCTTAGAATGGATGGGTGAAGCTTTCTTT,CASSLEWMGEAFF,TRBJ1-1,TRBV7-6,.,.